This T cell receptor beta chain was sequenced for a study of cytomegalovirus exposure and HLA in healthy donors. Healthy donors of bone marrow made up the group. In nominal health when sampled, donors likely had unrecorded immune exposures nonetheless. The PCR contained 60 Vbeta and 13 Jbeta primers. Method: immunoSEQ multiplex PCR; TCRdb's copy keeps in-frame clones and lacks some. The sample includes 150,000 to 250,000 clones, 60% to 85% of them seen just once. V lost 1 base and J lost 3, with 13 bases in between. This CDR3 is built from 15 residues. Per the germline V gene, CDR1 is SGDLS and CDR2 is YYNGEE. Note on this clone: Its antigen remains unknown.

Overall study results and limits: Available immune exposure information was restricted to CMV serostatus only. The classifier reportedly diagnosed cytomegalovirus status with high specificity and sensitivity.

The V call is TRBV9, the J call TRBJ2-5; D gene uncertain. The material sequenced was PBMCs. The source of this sequence is a girl aged 5-17 years in good health and CMV-seropositive. This CDR3 reads CASSVSGLVKETQYF. The CDR3 DNA reads TGTGCCAGCAGCGTATCTGGCTTGGTCAAAGAGACCCAGTACTTC. The full variable domain, completed using reference TRBV9 and TRBJ2-5, is DSGVTQTPKHLITATGQRVTLRCSPRSGDLSVYWYQQSLDQGLQFLIQYYNGEERAKGNILERFSAQQFPDLHSELNLSSLELGDSALYFCASSVSGLVKETQYFGPGTRLLVL.